The rows below give T cell receptor beta chains drawn from one sample of a study of cytomegalovirus exposure and HLA in healthy donors. Produced via immunoSEQ multiplex PCR; TCRdb's table is partial and in-frame only. The sample contains approximately 100,000 clones, roughly 80% of which appear only once. What was sequenced was PBMCs. The receptors derive from a man aged 50 to 60 in good health and CMV-seropositive. Both conserved end residues are part of each CDR3. The D gene is left open where the match is weak. Clone size appears in some rows only: once, few, many, or a class for an expanded clone.

size	D	V	length	J	DNA	CDR3
NA	TRBD2	TRBV28	15	TRBJ2-7	TGTGCCAGCAGTAGCCCGCGGGAGTGGTCCTACGAGCAGTACTTC	CASSSPREWSYEQYF
NA	TRBD2	TRBV11-2	14	TRBJ2-5	TGTGCCAGCAGTTTAGGCAGCGGGAGGGAGACCCAGTACTTC	CASSLGSGRETQYF
few	NA	TRBV6-1	17	TRBJ1-2	TGTGCCAGCAGTGAAGCGTCCACGGGACTCCTCCTCTATGGCTACACCTTC	CASSEASTGLLLYGYTF
NA	NA	TRBV10-1	16	TRBJ2-6	TGCGCCAGCAGTGAGGGACTGCCTTCTGGGGCCAACGTCCTGACTTTC	CASSEGLPSGANVLTF
NA	NA	TRBV4-2	16	TRBJ1-1	TGTGCCAGCAGCCAAGTAAATCAGGCAGAAAACACTGAAGCTTTCTTT	CASSQVNQAENTEAFF
NA	TRBD1	TRBV6-6	14	TRBJ2-7	TGTGCCAGCACCCTGGACAGGGGGCCGGTCGAGCAGTACTTC	CASTLDRGPVEQYF
NA	TRBD1	TRBV27	12	TRBJ2-7	TGTGCCAGCAGTTTATACAGGGGCGAGCAGTACTTC	CASSLYRGEQYF
NA	TRBD1	TRBV11-2	14	TRBJ1-2	TGTGCCAGCAGCCCGACGACAGGGAACTATGGCTACACCTTC	CASSPTTGNYGYTF
NA	TRBD1	TRBV25-1	14	TRBJ2-7	TGTGCCAGCAGTGCACAACAGGGGGCGGGAGAGCAGTACTTC	CASSAQQGAGEQYF
NA	TRBD1	TRBV27	16	TRBJ2-7	TGTGCCAGCAGGGGCCTAGGGACAGGGTTAAATGGCGAGCAGTACTTC	CASRGLGTGLNGEQYF
NA	TRBD1	TRBV6-6	15	TRBJ2-1	TGTGCCAGCACTTATACAGGGGGCTCGGGCAATGAGCAGTTCTTC	CASTYTGGSGNEQFF
NA	TRBD1	TRBV5-1	15	TRBJ2-2	TGCGCCAGCAGCCCCGGGACAGGGGGCACCGGGGAGCTGTTTTTT	CASSPGTGGTGELFF
NA	TRBD2	TRBV7-3	15	TRBJ2-1	TGTGCCAGCAGCCCGGGACTAGCGGGAGTTAATGAGCAGTTCTTC	CASSPGLAGVNEQFF
NA	NA	TRBV21-1	15	TRBJ1-1	TGTGCCAGCAGCAACCCCGCACCTATGAACACTGAAGCTTTCTTT	CASSNPAPMNTEAFF
NA	TRBD1	TRBV7-9	15	TRBJ2-7	TGTGCCAGCAGCATTGACAGGGGTCATGACTACGAGCAGTACTTC	CASSIDRGHDYEQYF
NA	TRBD1	TRBV27	13	TRBJ1-2	TGTGCCAGCAGTTACAGGGGTAACTATGGCTACACCTTC	CASSYRGNYGYTF
few	NA	TRBV5-6	14	TRBJ1-6	TGTGCCAGCAGCTTTCAGGGCTTGGATTCACCCCTCCACTTT	CASSFQGLDSPLHF
once	NA	TRBV28	13	TRBJ2-7	TGTGCCAGCAGTTGGCAGACGGGCTACGAGCAGTACTTC	CASSWQTGYEQYF
NA	NA	TRBV7-9	12	TRBJ2-5	TGTTCCAGCCGACCAGGGGAAGAGACCCAGTACTTC	CSSRPGEETQYF
NA	NA	TRBV19	12	TRBJ1-2	TGTGCCAGTAGTACATGGAGCTATGGCTACACCTTC	CASSTWSYGYTF
NA	NA	TRBV18	15	TRBJ2-2	TGTGCCAGCTCACCTGTGCGGGTCGACACCGGGGAGCTGTTTTTT	CASSPVRVDTGELFF
NA	TRBD2	TRBV6-6	15	TRBJ2-3	TGTGCCAGCAGTCCGACTAGCGGCAGCACAGATACGCAGTATTTT	CASSPTSGSTDTQYF
NA	NA	TRBV30	12	TRBJ2-1	TGTGCCTGGACCCCCGGGTACAATGAGCAGTTCTTC	CAWTPGYNEQFF
NA	TRBD1	TRBV10-3	14	TRBJ1-1	TGTGCCATCAGGACGGGACAGGGTAACACTGAAGCTTTCTTT	CAIRTGQGNTEAFF
once	NA	TRBV15	15	TRBJ1-4	TGTGCCACCAGCAGAGAATACAGGGAGAACGAAAAACTGTTTTTT	CATSREYRENEKLFF
NA	NA	TRBV19	13	TRBJ2-7	TGTGCCAGTAGTATCTGGGGAGCCGGCGAGCAGTACTTC	CASSIWGAGEQYF
NA	TRBD1	TRBV10-3	17	TRBJ1-3	TGTGCCATCAGTGCCCGACAGGGGGCATCTTCTGGAAACACCATATATTTT	CAISARQGASSGNTIYF
few	TRBD2	TRBV5-4	15	TRBJ2-1	TGTGCCAGCAGCTTTAGAGCGGGAGGTGGTAATGAGCAGTTCTTC	CASSFRAGGGNEQFF
NA	NA	TRBV27	14	TRBJ1-4	TGTGCCAGCAGTTTGACCCAGGGGAATGAAAAACTGTTTTTT	CASSLTQGNEKLFF
NA	TRBD2	TRBV6-5	14	TRBJ2-7	TGTGCCAGCAGTTCGACTAGCGGAGATTACGAGCAGTACTTC	CASSSTSGDYEQYF
NA	TRBD1	TRBV5-1	14	TRBJ1-5	TGCGCCAGCAGCCCCGGGACAGGGAACCAGCCCCAGCATTTT	CASSPGTGNQPQHF
NA	NA	TRBV7-9	15	TRBJ2-7	TGTGCCAGCAGCCCCCGGACAGGGAGGGGCTACGAGCAGTACTTC	CASSPRTGRGYEQYF
NA	NA	TRBV18	13	TRBJ1-1	TGTGCCAGCTCGGGGCAGGGTATCGGTGAAGCTTTCTTT	CASSGQGIGEAFF
NA	NA	TRBV6-6	11	TRBJ2-1	TGTGCCAGCACTTCACTGCATGAGCAGTTCTTC	CASTSLHEQFF
NA	NA	TRBV6-1	16	TRBJ1-6	TGTGCCAGCAGTGACCGATTCTGGGCCACAAATTCACCCCTCCACTTT	CASSDRFWATNSPLHF
NA	NA	TRBV29-1	18	TRBJ2-3	TGCAGCGCACACGGACAGAACCAAAAGCCTACTAGCACAGATACGCAGTATTTT	CSAHGQNQKPTSTDTQYF
few	NA	TRBV6-5	15	TRBJ2-1	TGTGCCAGCAGTTATTCGGGCAGGGACTACAATGAGCAGTTCTTC	CASSYSGRDYNEQFF
NA	TRBD1	TRBV29-1	13	TRBJ2-7	TGCAGCGTTGCGGGACAGGGTATCTACGAGCAGTACTTC	CSVAGQGIYEQYF
few	NA	TRBV28	12	TRBJ2-7	TGTGCCAGCAGTTTAATTAACTACGAGCAGTACTTC	CASSLINYEQYF
few	NA	TRBV18	19	TRBJ1-1	TGTGCCAGCTCACCACTCTCCCTATCAGGGTCGCCCTCCAGCACTGAAGCTTTCTTT	CASSPLSLSGSPSSTEAFF
NA	NA	TRBV7-9	13	TRBJ1-2	TGTGCCAGCAGCCTCATAGGGGACTATGGCTACACCTTC	CASSLIGDYGYTF
NA	NA	TRBV2	18	TRBJ2-5	TGTGCCAGCAGTGTGGGCAGGGGTGTGGGTCGGCCCAGCGGGACCCAGTACTTC	CASSVGRGVGRPSGTQYF
NA	TRBD2	TRBV15	16	TRBJ2-1	TGTGCCACCAGCAGAGATTGGACTAGCGGTCGCAATGAGCAGTTCTTC	CATSRDWTSGRNEQFF
NA	NA	TRBV6-5	16	TRBJ2-3	TGTGCCAGCAGTTACTGGCCCAACAGGGAAGGGGATACGCAGTATTTT	CASSYWPNREGDTQYF
NA	NA	TRBV30	13	TRBJ2-2	TGTGCCTGGAGCCCGAGCTACACCGGGGAGCTGTTTTTT	CAWSPSYTGELFF
NA	NA	TRBV5-1	14	TRBJ2-7	TGCGCCAGCAGCTTGGCCTTGGACATTTACGAGCAGTACTTC	CASSLALDIYEQYF
NA	TRBD1	TRBV30	16	TRBJ2-2	TGTGCCTCGACCCTTTGGGACCAGGGGGCAGGCGGGGAGCTGTTTTTT	CASTLWDQGAGGELFF
NA	TRBD2	TRBV7-8	19	TRBJ2-4	TGTGCCAGCAGCTTAGCGGGATACCGACTAGCGCTAGCCAAAAACATTCAGTACTTC	CASSLAGYRLALAKNIQYF
NA	TRBD1	TRBV7-2	14	TRBJ1-2	TGTGCCAGCAGCTTATCAGGACAGGGGTATGGCTACACCTTC	CASSLSGQGYGYTF
NA	NA	TRBV6-1	13	TRBJ1-5	TGTGCCAGCACGGTGGAGGGATCTCAGCCCCAGCATTTT	CASTVEGSQPQHF
NA	TRBD1	TRBV9	14	TRBJ2-7	TGTGCCAGCAGCCCGAGGGGACAGTCCTACGAGCAGTACTTC	CASSPRGQSYEQYF
few	NA	TRBV7-3	13	TRBJ1-1	TGTGCCAGCAGCGGGGGGGAAGCCACTGAAGCTTTCTTT	CASSGGEATEAFF
once	NA	TRBV6-1	12	TRBJ1-2	TGTGCCAGCAGTATCGATGGAGCTGGCTACACCTTC	CASSIDGAGYTF
NA	TRBD2	TRBV5-1	18	TRBJ2-1	TGCGCCAGCAGACCCCGGACTAGCGGGAGTTCCTCCTACAATGAGCAGTTCTTC	CASRPRTSGSSSYNEQFF